The clone carrying this TCR beta chain was recorded a few times. These data are taken from a study of T-cell reconstitution after alpha-beta-depleted transplantation in children. There are 12 residues in the CDR3. The germline V and J ends were trimmed by 6 bases and 2 bases, with 9 bases remaining between them. Germline loops: CDR1 DFQATT, CDR2 SNEGSKA (reference sequence). This sample's TCRbeta library carried unique molecular identifier barcodes. TCRdb reprocessed the PCR reads via MiXCR and lists one record per CDR3 protein. The sample consists of around 240,000 distinct CDR3 sequences, more than 7.5% of them appearing once.

The V call is TRBV20-1, the J call TRBJ2-3, with TRBD1 as a possible D gene (5 bases). This TCR derives from a human donor who donated a stem cell graft to a child with SCID. This specimen was PBMCs from the stem cell graft donor, taken from the stem cell graft. CDR3 in amino acids: CSARRATDTQYF. CDR3 DNA sequence: TGCAGTGCGCGCAGGGCCACAGATACGCAGTATTTT.